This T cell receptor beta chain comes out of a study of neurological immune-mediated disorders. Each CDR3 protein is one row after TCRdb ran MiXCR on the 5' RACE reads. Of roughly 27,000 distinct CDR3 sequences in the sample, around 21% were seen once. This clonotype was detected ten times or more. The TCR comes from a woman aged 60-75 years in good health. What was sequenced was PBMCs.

For the CDR3, the DNA is TGTGCCAGCAGCGTGACCGGGACAAAGGGAGAGACCCAGTACTTC. Residues: CASSVTGTKGETQYF. The rearrangement links TRBV9 to TRBJ2-5; D is perhaps TRBD1 (6 bases). This CDR3 contains 15 residues. Germline lookup yields CDR1 SGDLS and CDR2 YYNGEE. V lost 2 bases to trimming and J lost 4 bases, with 15 bases between them. Drawing the rest from reference TRBV9 and TRBJ2-5, the complete variable domain is DSGVTQTPKHLITATGQRVTLRCSPRSGDLSVYWYQQSLDQGLQFLIQYYNGEERAKGNILERFSAQQFPDLHSELNLSSLELGDSALYFCASSVTGTKGETQYFGPGTRLLVL.